This T cell receptor beta chain was retrieved from a study of identical twins. This clonotype was observed many times. V lost 4 bases and J 14 bases, leaving 14 bases between the germline ends. This CDR3 is built from 11 residues. Per germline, CDR1 SQVTM and CDR2 ANQGSEA. cDNA carried unique molecular identifiers, and a universal primer site was added by template switching. One entry per CDR3 protein results from TCRdb running MiXCR on the 5' RACE reads. The profile shows about 220,000 distinct CDR3 sequences, 6% to 8.5% of them singletons. This sample was shared with a second study, whose subject was yellow fever vaccine responses in identical twins.

This receptor was obtained from a woman aged 18-35 years in good health. Sequenced: CD8+ T cells sorted from blood. The chain couples TRBV29-1 to TRBJ1-4; D not certain. The CDR3 reads CSVVDRQALFF. In DNA, the CDR3 is TGCAGCGTTGTAGATCGGCAGGCGCTGTTTTTT. Using reference TRBV29-1 and TRBJ1-4 for the parts outside the CDR3, the full variable domain is SAVISQKPSRDICQRGTSLTIQCQVDSQVTMMFWYRQQPGQSLTLIATANQGSEATYESGFVIDKFPISRPNLTFSTLTVSNMSPEDSSIYLCSVVDRQALFFGSGTQLSVL.